This T cell receptor (beta chain) was sequenced in a study of cytomegalovirus exposure and HLA in healthy donors. Use of 60 Vbeta and 13 Jbeta primers characterized the PCR. Study processing details: Unique TCR beta chains numbered around 80 million in a later analysis, with around 10 million shared. Some clones are missing from TCRdb's copy, which holds only in-frame ones; the method was immunoSEQ multiplex PCR. The V and J calls and clone size were taken over from that table, and D and trimming were inferred from the DNA. The repertoire holds some 170,000 clones, with roughly 76% as singletons. The CDR3 consists of 16 residues. The trim removed 3 bases at V and 0 bases at J, leaving 6 bases unmatched. The germline CDR1 and CDR2 sequences are SGHAT and FQNNGV. This clone was counted between two and nine times. Healthy bone marrow donors supplied every sample.

This sequence originates from a woman aged 18-30 years in good health and CMV-seropositive. The chain employs TRBV11-2 and TRBJ2-7; 9 nucleotides match TRBD1. The sequenced sample was PBMCs. CDR3 region: CASSLFGDRVSYEQYF. The CDR3 coding sequence is TGTGCCAGCAGCTTGTTTGGGGACAGGGTCTCCTACGAGCAGTACTTC.